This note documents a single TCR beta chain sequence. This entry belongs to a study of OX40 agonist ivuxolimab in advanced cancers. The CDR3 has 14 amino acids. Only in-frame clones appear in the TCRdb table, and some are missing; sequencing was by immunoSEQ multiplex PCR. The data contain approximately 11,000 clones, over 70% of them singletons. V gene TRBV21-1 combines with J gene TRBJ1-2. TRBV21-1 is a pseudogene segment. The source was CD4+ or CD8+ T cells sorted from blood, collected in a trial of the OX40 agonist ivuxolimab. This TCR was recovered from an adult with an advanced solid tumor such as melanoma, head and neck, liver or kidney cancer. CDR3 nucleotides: TGTGCCAGCAGCAAAGGCCAGGGACTGTATGGCTACACCTTC. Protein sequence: CASSKGQGLYGYTF.